This T cell receptor beta chain was captured in a study of T cell changes during pregnancy in multiple sclerosis. Per germline, CDR1 MGHRA and CDR2 YSYEKL. V was shortened by 4 bases and J by 4 bases, with 17 bases between the two germline ends. The CDR3 totals 15 residues. Sequencing was performed with immunoSEQ multiplex PCR; in TCRdb, only in-frame clones are kept and a portion is missing. The table shows tens of thousands of clones, with approximately 92% occurring only once. The source of this sequence is a female donor with multiple sclerosis, enrolled in a pregnancy study. Specimen: CD4+ T cells from peripheral blood mononuclear cells, collected before pregnancy. V usage is TRBV4-1 and J usage is TRBJ2-7, with TRBD2 as a possible D gene (6 bases). CDR3 protein: CASSLIGTAGYEQYF. CDR3 coding DNA: TGCGCCAGCAGCCTCATTGGGACGGCGGGGTACGAGCAGTACTTC.